Each of the 14 T cell receptor beta chains below was sequenced from the same sample in a study of T cells after yellow fever vaccination. Using its own MiXCR run on the 5' RACE reads, TCRdb lists one record per CDR3 protein. Counted here are 610,000 or so distinct CDR3 sequences, 12% occurring once; the ten biggest clones make up 15%. Sequences were derived from PBMCs, sampled on the day of the yellow fever booster vaccination. All receptors derive from a man between 25 and 39 years old who received the YFV17D yellow fever vaccine.

CDR3: CSALLAASTDTQYF. The CDR3, as DNA: TGCAGTGCGCTACTAGCAGCTAGCACAGATACGCAGTATTTT. The chain recombines TRBV20-1 with TRBJ2-3; tentatively, D is TRBD2 (6 bases). Germline CDR1 reads DFQATT; CDR2 reads SNEGSKA (reference sequence). This CDR3 region has 14 residues. Trimming removed 6 bases from V and 0 bases from J, with 13 bases in between.

This clonotype was counted many times. This sequence joins TRBV12-3 or TRBV12-4 and TRBJ2-2; D unresolved. The CDR3 sequence is 10 residues long. Trimming pared 8 bases from V and 4 bases from J, leaving 2 bases between. The CDR3 coding sequence is TGTGCCAGCGGCACCGGGGAGCTGTTTTTT. Its protein is CASGTGELFF.

This clonotype has more than one count but fewer than ten. V gene TRBV9 combines with J gene TRBJ2-7; TRBD2 might be the D (5 bases). Germline V lookup: CDR1 SGDLS, CDR2 YYNGEE. The V end was cut by 4 bases, the J end by 4 bases, with 15 bases between. CDR3 length: 14 residues. CDR3 in DNA: TGTGCCAGCAGCCCGCCTTCTCGGGGTTACGAGCAGTACTTC. Translating gives CASSPPSRGYEQYF.

This clonotype was found a few times. The chain recombines TRBV30 with TRBJ2-2, with D hard to call. V was trimmed by 0 bases and J by 7 bases, leaving 9 bases between them. CDR3 size: 13 residues. In germline, CDR1 is GTSNPN, CDR2 SVGIG (reference sequence). CDR3 amino acids: CAWSVRLGGELFF. The DNA for the CDR3 is TGTGCCTGGAGTGTGAGGTTGGGCGGGGAGCTGTTTTTT.

The V call is TRBV15, the J call TRBJ2-5, with no clear D. This CDR3 has 13 residues. The germline V and J ends were trimmed by 0 bases and 9 bases, with 11 bases remaining between them. Germline V gene lookup returns CDR1 LNHNV and CDR2 YYDKDF (reference sequence). In nucleotides, the CDR3 is TGTGCCACCAGCAGAGAAACCCGGGCAGCCCAGTACTTC. Translating gives CATSRETRAAQYF.

The chain has TRBV5-1 and TRBJ2-2; D might be TRBD2 (5 bases). CDR1 is SGHRS, CDR2 YFSETQ, per germline. CDR3 length: 17 residues. Trimming took 1 base from V and 0 from J, leaving 13 bases between them. The CDR3 DNA sequence: TGCGCCAGCAGCTTGATGGTGGCGGGCACGAACACCGGGGAGCTGTTTTTT. Translation: CASSLMVAGTNTGELFF.

The sample holds a few counts of this clonotype. The chain links TRBV25-1 to TRBJ2-7; unclear D gene. Germline assignment: CDR1 MGHDK and CDR2 SYGVNS. CDR3 length: 14 amino acids. The germline V and J ends were trimmed by 2 bases and 1 base, with 9 bases remaining between them. CDR3 sequence: CASSEASGSYEQYF. For the CDR3, the DNA is TGTGCCAGCAGTGAAGCTTCCGGGTCCTACGAGCAGTACTTC.

V gene TRBV19 combines with J gene TRBJ1-5; D remains ambiguous. This CDR3 is 12 amino acids long. CDR1 and CDR2 from the germline V gene are LNHDA and SQIVND (reference sequence). The V end was cut by 3 bases, the J end by 9 bases, with 9 bases between. The CDR3 loop reads CASSILGRPQHF. CDR3 bases: TGTGCCAGTAGTATTTTGGGTCGGCCCCAGCATTTT.

There are a few counts of this clonotype. The rearrangement uses TRBV5-1 and TRBJ2-1; a possible D gene is TRBD2 (5 bases). Trimming removed 3 bases from V and 0 bases from J, with 19 bases in between. Germline V lookup: CDR1 SGHRS, CDR2 YFSETQ. This CDR3 has 18 amino acids. CDR3 nucleotides: TGCGCCAGCAGCTATACCCCCCGAGCGGACTCCTCCTACAATGAGCAGTTCTTC. It translates to CASSYTPRADSSYNEQFF.

This clonotype has more than one count but fewer than ten. The chain employs TRBV10-3 and TRBJ2-3; tentative D call: TRBD2 (5 bases). Per germline, CDR1 ENHRY and CDR2 SYGVKD. Trimming stripped 4 bases from V and 0 bases from J, with 11 bases between. The CDR3 spans 15 residues. The chain's CDR3 is CAISGEGGSTDTQYF. The DNA of the CDR3 is TGTGCCATCAGTGGCGAGGGCGGTAGCACAGATACGCAGTATTTT.

V and J are TRBV7-2 and TRBJ2-7; no firm D call. Germline V CDR1 and CDR2: SGHTA, FQGNSA. V lost 3 bases, J lost 2 bases, and 11 bases lay in between. The CDR3 loop spans 14 amino acids. CDR3 loop: CASSFNHAPYEQYF. The CDR3 DNA sequence: TGTGCCAGCAGCTTTAACCACGCTCCCTACGAGCAGTACTTC.

In its sample, this clonotype was seen many times. The chain uses TRBV7-2 and TRBJ2-3, with TRBD2 identical over 9 bases. The CDR3 has 16 amino acids. J gave up 3 bases and V 5 bases, and 9 bases lay outside the gene matches. Germline CDR1 and CDR2: SGHTA and FQGNSA. Here the CDR3 reads CASSLIAGAITDTQYF. The DNA for the CDR3 is TGTGCCAGCAGCCTAATAGCGGGAGCCATAACAGATACGCAGTATTTT.

This clonotype was counted between two and nine times. This chain connects TRBV6-5 to TRBJ2-5, with a tentative D call TRBD2 (6 bases). The CDR3 has 15 amino acids. Germline V gene sequence: CDR1 MNHEY, CDR2 SVGAGI. Deletions cut 0 bases from V and 3 bases from J, with 11 bases between. The CDR3 DNA follows: TGTGCCAGCAGTTACTCACGGGACTCCAAAGAGACCCAGTACTTC. It codes for CASSYSRDSKETQYF.

There are a few counts of this clonotype. The chain carries TRBV5-1 and TRBJ2-2; either TRBD1 or TRBD2 may fit D (5 bases each). There are 15 residues in the CDR3. Looked up from germline, CDR1 is SGHRS and CDR2 is YFSETQ. Deletions cut 2 bases from V and 5 bases from J, with 13 bases between. DNA for the CDR3: TGCGCCAGCAGCTTCCGGGACGGCCTAACCGGGGAGCTGTTTTTT. Its protein is CASSFRDGLTGELFF.